A selection of T cell receptor beta chains follows, all from one sample in a study of glioma-infiltrating T cells after dendritic cell vaccination. Produced via immunoSEQ multiplex PCR; TCRdb's table is partial and in-frame only. The top ten clones hold approximately 2% of a sample with 90,000 to 95,000 clones, approximately 75% of them seen once. Sample: blood, taken after dendritic cell vaccination. These receptors all stem from a human donor with glioblastoma. Each CDR3 is given with its conserved first and last residue. The order of the fields is clone size, D gene, J gene, V gene, CDR3 protein, CDR3 DNA. The D gene is left open where the match is weak. The listing skips clone size in some rows; elsewhere it reads once, few, many or a size class.

>.|.|TRBJ2-5|TRBV5-6
CASSPPDSLPLYF
TGTGCCAGCAGCCCCCCGGACAGCCTCCCGCTGTACTTC
>.|.|TRBJ1-1|TRBV7-6
CASSFADTEAFF
TGTGCCAGCAGCTTCGCGGACACTGAAGCTTTCTTT
>few|.|TRBJ2-5|TRBV7-9
CASSSTSQYF
TGTGCCAGCAGCTCCACATCCCAGTACTTC
>.|.|TRBJ2-7|TRBV5-6
CASSHPDPPGFTYEQYF
TGTGCCAGCAGCCACCCCGACCCGCCAGGTTTTACCTACGAGCAGTACTTC
>once|.|TRBJ1-4|TRBV6-5
CASSVTATNEKLFF
TGTGCCAGCAGCGTAACGGCAACTAATGAAAAACTGTTTTTT
>.|.|TRBJ2-1|TRBV19
CASSILGTEQFF
TGTGCCAGTAGTATCTTAGGGACAGAGCAGTTCTTC
>.|TRBD1|TRBJ1-1|TRBV19
CASSMDRATEAFF
TGTGCCAGTAGTATGGACAGGGCCACTGAAGCTTTCTTT
>.|TRBD2|TRBJ2-5|TRBV18
CASSPWLAGENGETQYF
TGTGCCAGCTCACCATGGCTAGCGGGGGAGAACGGGGAGACCCAGTACTTC
>.|TRBD1|TRBJ2-2|TRBV7-3
CASSPDGQVRAGELFF
TGTGCCAGCAGCCCCGACGGACAGGTCAGGGCCGGGGAGCTGTTTTTT
>.|TRBD1|TRBJ2-4|TRBV5-1
CASSLLGQINIQYF
TGCGCCAGCAGCTTGTTGGGACAGATAAACATTCAGTACTTC
>once|.|TRBJ1-5|TRBV15
CATSIEGGWNQPQHF
TGTGCCACCAGCATAGAGGGGGGGTGGAATCAGCCCCAGCATTTT
>.|TRBD2|TRBJ2-1|TRBV25-1
CASSAPRSSGSLLEQFF
TGTGCCAGCAGTGCCCCCCGGTCTAGCGGGAGCCTCCTTGAGCAGTTCTTC
>once|.|TRBJ2-7|TRBV7-8
CASSHIPTYEQYF
TGTGCCAGCTCACACATCCCCACCTACGAGCAGTACTTC
>few|.|TRBJ2-2|TRBV5-1
CASSPLGGRDTGELFF
TGCGCCAGCAGCCCCCTTGGGGGCCGCGACACCGGGGAGCTGTTTTTT
>.|.|TRBJ1-5|TRBV25-1
CASSASDSLNQPQHF
TGTGCCAGCAGTGCCTCGGACAGCCTAAATCAGCCCCAGCATTTT
>.|TRBD1|TRBJ1-4|TRBV19
CASSIDLRGLDEKLFF
TGTGCCAGTAGTATAGACCTCAGGGGGCTCGATGAAAAACTGTTTTTT
>once|TRBD1|TRBJ1-3|TRBV28
CASSAGQGRNTIYF
TGTGCCAGCAGCGCAGGACAGGGCCGAAACACCATATATTTT
>once|.|TRBJ1-2|TRBV5-8
CASKGSAGWIVGYTF
TGTGCCAGCAAGGGGTCCGCAGGGTGGATCGTCGGCTACACCTTC
>.|.|TRBJ1-5|TRBV6-6
CASSPQQPQHF
TGTGCCAGCAGTCCCCAGCAGCCCCAGCATTTT
>.|TRBD2|TRBJ2-2|TRBV5-1
CASSRAKTTSGGPNTGELFF
TGCGCCAGCAGCCGGGCCAAAACGACTAGCGGGGGACCGAACACCGGGGAGCTGTTTTTT
>.|.|TRBJ1-6|TRBV21-1
CASSKGGQGTFSNSPLHF
TGTGCCAGCAGCAAAGGCGGACAGGGGACGTTCAGTAATTCACCCCTCCACTTT
>.|.|TRBJ2-7|TRBV5-1
CASSLGERSPYEQYF
TGCGCCAGCAGCTTGGGGGAGCGCTCCCCCTACGAGCAGTACTTC
>.|.|TRBJ1-2|TRBV5-1
CASSFLIHSRVRYTF
TGCGCCAGCAGCTTTTTGATCCATTCGCGTGTTCGCTACACCTTC
>.|TRBD1|TRBJ2-2|TRBV6-5
CASRRPGQITGELFF
TGTGCCAGCAGGAGACCGGGACAGATAACCGGGGAGCTGTTTTTT
>once|TRBD2|TRBJ2-3|TRBV19
CASSISGRAGDTQYF
TGTGCCAGTAGTATTAGCGGGAGGGCGGGAGATACGCAGTATTTT
>once|TRBD1|TRBJ1-1|TRBV6-1
CASVRQGNTEAFF
TGTGCCAGCGTAAGACAGGGGAACACTGAAGCTTTCTTT
>.|.|TRBJ2-3|TRBV30
CAWGQRSTDTQYF
TGTGCCTGGGGACAGCGGAGCACAGATACGCAGTATTTT
>few|TRBD1|TRBJ1-3|TRBV13
CASRRGGLSSGNTIYF
TGTGCCAGCCGACGAGGGGGCCTGAGCTCTGGAAACACCATATATTTT
>few|.|TRBJ2-7|TRBV6-6
CASQTGRQVLYEQYF
TGTGCCAGCCAGACGGGGAGACAGGTACTCTACGAGCAGTACTTC
>.|.|TRBJ1-1|TRBV6-1
CASVEGLMNTEAFF
TGTGCCAGCGTAGAAGGACTTATGAACACTGAAGCTTTCTTT
>.|TRBD2|TRBJ2-7|TRBV2
CASSSGSGGEQYF
TGTGCCAGCAGTAGCGGGAGCGGGGGCGAGCAGTACTTC
>few|.|TRBJ1-4|TRBV27
CASSERRGSNEKLFF
TGTGCCAGCAGTGAACGCAGGGGTTCTAATGAAAAACTGTTTTTT
>.|.|TRBJ1-4|TRBV4-1
CASRLSQGLTNEKLFF
TGCGCCAGCAGATTAAGTCAGGGGTTGACTAATGAAAAACTGTTTTTT
>.|.|TRBJ2-5|TRBV6-1
CASSEVPYQETQYF
TGTGCCAGCAGTGAAGTTCCGTACCAAGAGACCCAGTACTTC
>.|TRBD2|TRBJ2-5|TRBV6-1
CASNRLAGAETQYF
TGTGCCAGCAACCGACTAGCGGGAGCGGAGACCCAGTACTTC
>once|.|TRBJ1-2|TRBV4-1
CASSQDKGAGGYTF
TGCGCCAGCAGCCAAGATAAGGGAGCGGGTGGCTACACCTTC
>.|TRBD2|TRBJ2-5|TRBV5-1
CASSGGGETQYF
TGCGCCAGCAGCGGGGGGGGAGAGACCCAGTACTTC
>.|.|TRBJ1-2|TRBV6-6
CASSWDTNYGYTF
TGTGCCAGCAGTTGGGACACTAACTATGGCTACACCTTC